The present entry profiles one T cell receptor (beta chain) with its context. The antigen is not known. The sample belongs to a study of cytomegalovirus exposure and HLA in healthy donors. Study observations and caveats: Several of the most significant clusters were apparently associated with common viral pathogens in a later analysis. Listed as cytomegalovirus-associated were 170 or so TCR beta chains. TRBV6-2, TRBV6-3 and other indistinguishable V segments were excluded.

The PCR used 60 Vbeta and 13 Jbeta primers. TCRdb keeps only in-frame clones here, not all; method: immunoSEQ multiplex PCR. The data contain 200,000 to 250,000 clones, over 65% of them singletons. The CDR3 has 13 residues. V lost 5 bases and J lost 7, with 11 bases in between. Germline CDR1 MNHNY, CDR2 SVGAGI (reference sequence). As for the donors, each was a healthy bone marrow donor. The chain has TRBV6-6 and TRBJ2-2, with D possibly being TRBD1 (5 bases). The receptor was isolated from a man aged 18 to 29 in good health and CMV-seronegative. The sample was PBMCs. The CDR3 DNA reads TGTGCCAGCAGTCAGGGTTCGGGCGGGGAGCTGTTTTTT. This gives the protein CASSQGSGGELFF.